This TCR beta chain is from a study of blood T cell repertoires in COVID-19. As for the study in general: PBMCs, B-cell-depleted T cells, or T cells were the source of the cDNA or gDNA that made up the material.

The table came from immunoSEQ multiplex PCR; TCRdb's copy has only in-frame clones and leaves some out. The sample records about 490,000 clones, around 85% being singletons. The CDR3 is 13 residues long. Germline CDR1 and CDR2: SGHTS and YDEGEE. V lost 4 bases and J lost 6, with 11 bases in between. The sequencing input was peripheral blood. The chain carries TRBV5-8 and TRBJ1-5; D may be TRBD1 (5 bases). This receptor was identified in a human donor in a cohort sampled during active COVID-19. The CDR3 loop reads CASSGGVGQPQHF. The CDR3 bases are TGTGCCAGCAGCGGGGGGGTGGGTCAGCCCCAGCATTTT.